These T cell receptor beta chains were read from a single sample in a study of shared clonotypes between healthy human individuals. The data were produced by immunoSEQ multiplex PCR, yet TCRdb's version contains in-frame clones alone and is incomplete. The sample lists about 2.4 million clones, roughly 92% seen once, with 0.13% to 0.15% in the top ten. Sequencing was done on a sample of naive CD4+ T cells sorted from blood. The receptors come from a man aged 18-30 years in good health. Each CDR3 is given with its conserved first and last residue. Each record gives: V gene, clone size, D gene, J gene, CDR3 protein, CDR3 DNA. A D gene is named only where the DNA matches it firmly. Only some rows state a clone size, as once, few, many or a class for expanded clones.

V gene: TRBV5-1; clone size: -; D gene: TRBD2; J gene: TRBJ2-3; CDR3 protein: CASSPLTSGSTDTQYF; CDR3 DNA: TGCGCCAGCAGCCCCTTAACTAGCGGGAGCACAGATACGCAGTATTTT
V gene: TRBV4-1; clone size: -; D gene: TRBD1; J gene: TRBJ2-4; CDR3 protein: CASSYGTVAKNIQYF; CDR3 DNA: TGCGCCAGCAGCTACGGGACAGTGGCCAAAAACATTCAGTACTTC
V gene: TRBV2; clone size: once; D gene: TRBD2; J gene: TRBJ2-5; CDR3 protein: CASSEARTSRETQYF; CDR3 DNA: TGTGCCAGCAGTGAAGCCCGGACTAGCAGAGAGACCCAGTACTTC
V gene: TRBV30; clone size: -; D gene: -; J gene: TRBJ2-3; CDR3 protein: CAWRRVGTDTQYF; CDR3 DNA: TGTGCCTGGAGACGAGTGGGAACAGATACGCAGTATTTT
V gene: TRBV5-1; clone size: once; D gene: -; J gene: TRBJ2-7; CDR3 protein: CASSTEVGYEQYF; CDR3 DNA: TGCGCCAGCAGCACCGAGGTCGGGTACGAGCAGTACTTC
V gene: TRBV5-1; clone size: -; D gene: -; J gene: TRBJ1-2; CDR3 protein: CASSYSTSNYGYTF; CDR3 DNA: TGCGCCAGCAGTTACAGTACCTCTAACTATGGCTACACCTTC
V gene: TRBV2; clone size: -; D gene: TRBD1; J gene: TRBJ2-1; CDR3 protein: CASSGTGSYNEQFF; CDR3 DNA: TGTGCCAGCAGTGGGACAGGGAGCTACAATGAGCAGTTCTTC
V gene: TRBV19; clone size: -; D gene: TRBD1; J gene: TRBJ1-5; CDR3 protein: CASRDRGLATSSYSNQPQHF; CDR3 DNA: TGTGCCAGTCGGGACAGGGGCCTTGCTACCTCAAGCTATAGCAATCAGCCCCAGCATTTT
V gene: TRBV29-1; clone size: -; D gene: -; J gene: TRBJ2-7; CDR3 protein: CSARRGQAGPYEQYF; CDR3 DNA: TGCAGCGCCCGGCGGGGGCAGGCCGGCCCCTACGAGCAGTACTTC
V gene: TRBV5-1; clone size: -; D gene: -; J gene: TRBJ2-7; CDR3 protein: CASKVAYSYEQYF; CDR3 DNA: TGCGCCAGCAAGGTGGCTTACTCCTACGAGCAGTACTTC
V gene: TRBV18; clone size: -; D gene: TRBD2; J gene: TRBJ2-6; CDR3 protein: CASSPLGPSGGAGANVLTF; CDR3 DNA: TGTGCCAGCTCACCCCTCGGTCCTAGCGGGGGAGCTGGGGCCAACGTCCTGACTTTC
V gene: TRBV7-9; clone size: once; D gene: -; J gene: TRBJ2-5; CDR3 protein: CASSLSGQVMETQYF; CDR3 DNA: TGTGCCAGCAGCTTGTCTGGGCAGGTTATGGAGACCCAGTACTTC
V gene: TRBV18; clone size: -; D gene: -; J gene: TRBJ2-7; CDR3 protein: CASSPVPANEQYF; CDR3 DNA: TGTGCCAGCTCACCAGTGCCGGCCAACGAGCAGTACTTC
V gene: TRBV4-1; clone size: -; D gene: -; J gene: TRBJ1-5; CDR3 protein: CASSQEIGVGYQPQHF; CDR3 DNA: TGCGCCAGCAGCCAAGAGATCGGGGTTGGCTATCAGCCCCAGCATTTT
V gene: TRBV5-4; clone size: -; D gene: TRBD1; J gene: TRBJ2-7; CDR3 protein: CASSSGQDVFYEQYF; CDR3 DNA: TGTGCCAGCAGCTCTGGACAGGACGTTTTCTACGAGCAGTACTTC
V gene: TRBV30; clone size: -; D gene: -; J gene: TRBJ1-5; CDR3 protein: CAWSVPWTSNQPQHF; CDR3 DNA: TGTGCCTGGAGTGTACCTTGGACTTCCAATCAGCCCCAGCATTTT
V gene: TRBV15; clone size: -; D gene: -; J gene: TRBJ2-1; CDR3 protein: CATSLELGGEQFF; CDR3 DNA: TGTGCCACCAGCCTGGAGCTGGGTGGAGAGCAGTTCTTC
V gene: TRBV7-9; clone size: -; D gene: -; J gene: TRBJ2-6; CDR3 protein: CASSLGGQRYSGANVLTF; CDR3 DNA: TGTGCCAGCAGCTTAGGAGGACAGAGATACTCTGGGGCCAACGTCCTGACTTTC
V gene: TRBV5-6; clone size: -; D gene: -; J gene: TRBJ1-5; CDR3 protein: CASNRGGPNQPQHF; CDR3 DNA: TGTGCCAGCAATCGAGGGGGTCCCAATCAGCCCCAGCATTTT
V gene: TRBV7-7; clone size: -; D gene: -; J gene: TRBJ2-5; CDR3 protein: CASSLNAGAQETQYF; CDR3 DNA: TGTGCTAGCAGCTTAAATGCGGGGGCCCAAGAGACCCAGTACTTC
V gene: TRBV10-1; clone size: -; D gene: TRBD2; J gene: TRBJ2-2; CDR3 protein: CASSGTSGGRNTGELFF; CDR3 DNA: TGCGCCAGCAGTGGGACTAGCGGGGGGAGAAACACCGGGGAGCTGTTTTTT
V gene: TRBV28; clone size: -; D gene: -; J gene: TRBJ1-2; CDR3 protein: CASTPDGNYGYTF; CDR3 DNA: TGTGCCAGCACCCCGGACGGTAACTATGGCTACACCTTC
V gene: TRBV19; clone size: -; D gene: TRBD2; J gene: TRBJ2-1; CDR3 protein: CASSTPGLVYNEQFF; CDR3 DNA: TGTGCCAGTAGTACCCCGGGACTAGTATACAATGAGCAGTTCTTC
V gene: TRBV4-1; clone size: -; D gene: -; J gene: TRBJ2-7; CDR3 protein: CASSQVTDFYEQYF; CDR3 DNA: TGCGCCAGCAGCCAAGTAACAGACTTCTACGAGCAGTACTTC
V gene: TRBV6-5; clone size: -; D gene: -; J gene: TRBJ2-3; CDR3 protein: CASSPTEPSTDTQYF; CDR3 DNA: TGTGCCAGCAGCCCGACAGAACCCTCGACAGATACGCAGTATTTT
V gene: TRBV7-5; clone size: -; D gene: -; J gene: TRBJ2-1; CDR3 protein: CARSLGAGPYNEQFF; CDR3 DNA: TGTGCCAGAAGCTTAGGAGCGGGGCCCTACAATGAGCAGTTCTTC
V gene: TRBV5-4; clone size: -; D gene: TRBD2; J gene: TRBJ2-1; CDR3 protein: CASSRRGGPYNEQFF; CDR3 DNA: TGTGCCAGCAGCAGGCGGGGGGGTCCCTACAATGAGCAGTTCTTC
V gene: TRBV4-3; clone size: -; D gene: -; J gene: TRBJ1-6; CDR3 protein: CASSQDGTLNSPLHF; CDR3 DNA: TGCGCCAGCAGCCAAGATGGGACACTAAATTCACCCCTCCACTTT
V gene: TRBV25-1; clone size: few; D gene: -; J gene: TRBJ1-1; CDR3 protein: CASSEYQGGPEAFF; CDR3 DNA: TGTGCCAGCAGTGAATACCAGGGAGGCCCTGAAGCTTTCTTT
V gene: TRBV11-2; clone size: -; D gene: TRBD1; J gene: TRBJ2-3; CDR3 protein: CASSRDSSTDTQYF; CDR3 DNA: TGTGCCAGCAGCAGGGACAGTTCGACAGATACGCAGTATTTT
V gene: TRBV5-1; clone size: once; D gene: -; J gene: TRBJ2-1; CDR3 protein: CATKGSGTYNEQFF; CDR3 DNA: TGCGCCACCAAAGGTAGCGGAACCTACAATGAGCAGTTCTTC
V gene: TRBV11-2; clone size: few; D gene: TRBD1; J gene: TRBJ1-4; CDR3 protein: CASSRDRITLNAKLFF; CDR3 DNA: TGTGCCAGCAGCCGGGACAGAATCACACTTAATGCGAAACTGTTTTTT
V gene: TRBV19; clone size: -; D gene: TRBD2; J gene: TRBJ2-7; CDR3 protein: CASSRGGGPYEQYF; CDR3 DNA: TGTGCCAGTAGCCGCGGGGGGGGGCCCTACGAGCAGTACTTC
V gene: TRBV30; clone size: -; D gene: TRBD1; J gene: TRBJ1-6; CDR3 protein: CAWIRGSTGGSPSSYNSPLHF; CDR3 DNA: TGTGCCTGGATCAGGGGCTCAACAGGGGGCTCCCCGAGCTCCTATAATTCACCCCTCCACTTT
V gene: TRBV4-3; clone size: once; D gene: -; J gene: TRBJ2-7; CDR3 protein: CASSQEWDMIYEQYF; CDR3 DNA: TGCGCCAGCAGCCAAGAATGGGACATGATCTACGAGCAGTACTTC
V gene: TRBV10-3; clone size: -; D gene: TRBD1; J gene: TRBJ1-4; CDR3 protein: CAISQGANEKLFF; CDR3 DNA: TGTGCCATCAGCCAGGGGGCTAATGAAAAACTGTTTTTT
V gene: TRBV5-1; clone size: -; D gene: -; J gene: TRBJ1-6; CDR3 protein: CASSLDPGGGSPLHF; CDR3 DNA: TGCGCCAGCAGCTTGGATCCGGGTGGAGGTTCACCCCTCCACTTT
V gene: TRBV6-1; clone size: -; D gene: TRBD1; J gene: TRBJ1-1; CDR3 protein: CASNRDRGNTEAFF; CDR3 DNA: TGTGCCAGCAACAGGGACAGGGGGAACACTGAAGCTTTCTTT
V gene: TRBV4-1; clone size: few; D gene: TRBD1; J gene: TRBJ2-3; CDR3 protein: CASSQASPKRDRSTDTQYF; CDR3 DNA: TGCGCCAGCAGCCAAGCCTCCCCCAAAAGGGACAGAAGCACAGATACGCAGTATTTT
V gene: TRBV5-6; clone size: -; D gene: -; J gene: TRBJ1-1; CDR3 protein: CASSIDRNTEAFF; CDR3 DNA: TGTGCCAGCAGCATAGACAGGAACACTGAAGCTTTCTTT
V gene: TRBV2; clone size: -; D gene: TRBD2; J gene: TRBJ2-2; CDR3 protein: CASSVAGGNTGELFF; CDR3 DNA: TGTGCCAGCAGTGTGGCGGGGGGGAACACCGGGGAGCTGTTTTTT